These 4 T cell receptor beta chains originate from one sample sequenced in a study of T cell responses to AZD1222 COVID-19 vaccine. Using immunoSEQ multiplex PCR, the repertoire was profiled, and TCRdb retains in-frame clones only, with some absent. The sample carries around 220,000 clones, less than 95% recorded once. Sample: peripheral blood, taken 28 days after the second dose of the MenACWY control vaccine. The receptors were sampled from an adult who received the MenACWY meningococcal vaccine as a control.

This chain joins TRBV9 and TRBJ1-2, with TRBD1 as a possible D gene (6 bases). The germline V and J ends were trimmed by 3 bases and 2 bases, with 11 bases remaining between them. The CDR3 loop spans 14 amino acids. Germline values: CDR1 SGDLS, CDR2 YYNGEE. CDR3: CASSGPDRNYGYTF. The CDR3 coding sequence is TGTGCCAGCAGCGGCCCCGACAGGAACTATGGCTACACCTTC.

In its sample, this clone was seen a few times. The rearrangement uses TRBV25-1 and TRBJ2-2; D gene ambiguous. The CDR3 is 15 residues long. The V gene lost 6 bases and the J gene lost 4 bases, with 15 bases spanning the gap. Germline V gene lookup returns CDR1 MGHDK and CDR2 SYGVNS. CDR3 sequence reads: CASSPEQRSTGELFF. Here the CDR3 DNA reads TGTGCCAGCAGCCCCGAGCAGCGCTCCACCGGGGAGCTGTTTTTT.

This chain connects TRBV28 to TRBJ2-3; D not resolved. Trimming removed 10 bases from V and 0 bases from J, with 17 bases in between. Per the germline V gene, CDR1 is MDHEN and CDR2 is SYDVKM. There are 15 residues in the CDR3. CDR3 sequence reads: CATAEPYTSTDTQYF. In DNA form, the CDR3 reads TGTGCCACCGCGGAACCTTATACTAGCACAGATACGCAGTATTTT. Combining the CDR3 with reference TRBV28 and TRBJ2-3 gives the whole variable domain DVKVTQSSRYLVKRTGEKVFLECVQDMDHENMFWYRQDPGLGLRLIYFSYDVKMKEKGDIPEGYSVSREKKERFSLILESASTNQTSMYLCATAEPYTSTDTQYFGPGTRLTVL.

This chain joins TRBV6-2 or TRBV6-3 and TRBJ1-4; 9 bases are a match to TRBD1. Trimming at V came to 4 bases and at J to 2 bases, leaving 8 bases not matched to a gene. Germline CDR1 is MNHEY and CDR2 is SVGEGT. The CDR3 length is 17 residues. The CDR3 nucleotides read TGTGCCAGCAGTTCCTCGGGACAGGGTATCACTAATGAAAAACTGTTTTTT. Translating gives CASSSSGQGITNEKLFF.